This TCR beta chain was retrieved from a study of long-term antiretroviral therapy in people with HIV. General study findings and limits: Dominant in the repertoire at all time points were clones expanded before ART.

This clone was counted once. No antigen is known for it. Sequencing used immunoSEQ v3.0 at survey level. Clones were sequenced by immunoSEQ multiplex PCR, and TCRdb holds only the in-frame ones, with some missing. The sample holds roughly 19,000 clones, approximately 88% seen once. The CDR3 is 15 residues long. Trimming at V came to 6 bases and at J to 7 bases, leaving 9 bases not matched to a gene. The germline V gene encodes CDR1 LNHDA and CDR2 SQIVND (reference sequence). The source is a woman aged 40 to 50 with HIV. The chain carries TRBV19 and TRBJ2-1; 10 positions agree with TRBD2. Sequencing used unsorted PBMCs, obtained 1.2 years after starting antiretroviral therapy. The chain's CDR3 is CASRKAGGPTNEQFF. The DNA for the CDR3 is TGTGCCAGTAGAAAAGCGGGAGGGCCGACGAATGAGCAGTTCTTC.